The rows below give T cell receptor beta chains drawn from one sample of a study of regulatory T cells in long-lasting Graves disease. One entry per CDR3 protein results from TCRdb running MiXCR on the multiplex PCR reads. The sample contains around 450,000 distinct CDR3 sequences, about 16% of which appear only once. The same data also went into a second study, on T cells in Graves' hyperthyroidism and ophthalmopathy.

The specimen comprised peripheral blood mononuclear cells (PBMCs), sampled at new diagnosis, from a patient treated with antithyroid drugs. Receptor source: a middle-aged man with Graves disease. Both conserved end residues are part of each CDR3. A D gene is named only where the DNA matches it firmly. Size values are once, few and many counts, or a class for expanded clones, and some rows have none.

CDR3: CATSARRTGGNEQFF; DNA: TGTGCCACCAGTGCCCGTCGGACAGGGGGTAATGAGCAGTTCTTC; size: many; V: TRBV24-1; D: TRBD1; J: TRBJ2-1
CDR3: CASSDRVTGELFF; DNA: TGTGCCAGCAGCGACAGGGTCACCGGGGAGCTGTTTTTT; size: NA; V: TRBV6-4; D: TRBD1; J: TRBJ2-2
CDR3: CASSIRGTDTQYF; DNA: TGTGCCAGTAGTATACGTGGGACAGATACGCAGTATTTT; size: NA; V: TRBV19; D: NA; J: TRBJ2-3
CDR3: CASSDGAKNIQYF; DNA: TGTGCCAGCAGTGACGGTGCCAAAAACATTCAGTACTTC; size: few; V: TRBV6-2/TRBV6-3; D: NA; J: TRBJ2-4
CDR3: CASSFLTGDPKTDTQYF; DNA: TGTGCCAGCAGTTTCCTTACAGGGGACCCTAAAACAGATACGCAGTATTTT; size: NA; V: TRBV27; D: TRBD1; J: TRBJ2-3
CDR3: CASSRGLAGQNEQYF; DNA: TGTGCCAGCAGCAGAGGACTAGCGGGCCAAAACGAGCAGTACTTC; size: many; V: TRBV7-2; D: TRBD2; J: TRBJ2-7
CDR3: CASSPGTSNTEAFF; DNA: TGTGCCAGCAGCCCGGGGACGTCGAACACTGAAGCTTTCTTT; size: many; V: TRBV7-3; D: NA; J: TRBJ1-1
CDR3: CATSGDRGGYTF; DNA: TGTGCCACCAGTGGGGACCGAGGGGGCTACACCTTC; size: few; V: TRBV24-1; D: NA; J: TRBJ1-2
CDR3: CASRPTSGRAEQFF; DNA: TGTGCCAGCAGACCGACTAGCGGGAGGGCTGAGCAGTTCTTC; size: many; V: TRBV2; D: TRBD2; J: TRBJ2-1
CDR3: CASSPGLAENEQFF; DNA: TGTGCCAGCTCACCGGGGCTAGCGGAGAATGAGCAGTTCTTC; size: NA; V: TRBV18; D: TRBD2; J: TRBJ2-1
CDR3: CASSYSTSGSTEQYF; DNA: TGTGCCAGCAGTTACTCGACTAGCGGGAGTACCGAGCAGTACTTC; size: many; V: TRBV6-5; D: TRBD2; J: TRBJ2-7
CDR3: CASTQEGGRGGYTF; DNA: TGTGCCAGCACCCAAGAGGGGGGGCGAGGTGGCTACACCTTC; size: many; V: TRBV2; D: NA; J: TRBJ1-2
CDR3: CSASLLGGSTGELFF; DNA: TGCAGTGCTAGTCTCCTAGGAGGGAGCACCGGGGAGCTGTTTTTT; size: NA; V: TRBV20-1; D: NA; J: TRBJ2-2
CDR3: CATSRNQGDYEQYF; DNA: TGTGCCACCAGCAGAAACCAGGGGGATTACGAGCAGTACTTC; size: many; V: TRBV15; D: TRBD1; J: TRBJ2-7
CDR3: CASSPRFSGIQETQYF; DNA: TGTGCCAGCTCACCAAGGTTTAGCGGGATCCAAGAGACCCAGTACTTC; size: many; V: TRBV18; D: TRBD2; J: TRBJ2-5
CDR3: CSARDIAGGPFEQFF; DNA: TGCAGTGCTAGAGATATAGCGGGAGGACCGTTTGAGCAGTTCTTC; size: many; V: TRBV20-1; D: TRBD2; J: TRBJ2-1
CDR3: CASSVGLGSIFYNEQFF; DNA: TGTGCCAGCAGCGTAGGTCTGGGGTCCATATTTTACAATGAGCAGTTCTTC; size: NA; V: TRBV9; D: NA; J: TRBJ2-1
CDR3: CASSLGLAGFADTQYF; DNA: TGTGCCAGCAGCTTGGGACTAGCGGGATTTGCAGATACGCAGTATTTT; size: many; V: TRBV7-3; D: TRBD2; J: TRBJ2-3
CDR3: CASSQAMGQGKIEQFF; DNA: TGTGCCAGCAGTCAGGCTATGGGACAGGGGAAGATTGAGCAGTTCTTC; size: many; V: TRBV28; D: TRBD1; J: TRBJ2-1
CDR3: CASSSPSGTSGSINEQFF; DNA: TGTGCCAGCAGCTCCCCGTCCGGGACTAGCGGGAGTATCAATGAGCAGTTCTTC; size: NA; V: TRBV7-9; D: TRBD2; J: TRBJ2-1
CDR3: CASSLIGPQPQHF; DNA: TGTGCCAGCAGTTTGATAGGGCCTCAGCCCCAGCATTTT; size: many; V: TRBV28; D: NA; J: TRBJ1-5
CDR3: CSVGQGQSYEQYF; DNA: TGCAGCGTTGGGCAGGGCCAATCCTACGAGCAGTACTTC; size: few; V: TRBV29-1; D: NA; J: TRBJ2-7
CDR3: CATSGVNSPLHF; DNA: TGTGCCACCTCAGGGGTGAATTCACCCCTCCACTTT; size: few; V: TRBV28; D: NA; J: TRBJ1-6
CDR3: CASSVDPGVSGNTIYF; DNA: TGTGCCAGCAGCGTAGACCCAGGGGTTTCTGGAAACACCATATATTTT; size: NA; V: TRBV9; D: NA; J: TRBJ1-3
CDR3: CASSQGQEGYNEQFF; DNA: TGTGCCAGCAGCCAAGGTCAGGAGGGTTACAATGAGCAGTTCTTC; size: NA; V: TRBV3-1; D: NA; J: TRBJ2-1
CDR3: CASSLGPSAHTDTQYF; DNA: TGCGCCAGCAGCTTGGGTCCTAGCGCGCACACAGATACGCAGTATTTT; size: many; V: TRBV5-1; D: NA; J: TRBJ2-3
CDR3: CASRLAGGGSYEQYF; DNA: TGTGCCAGCAGGTTAGCGGGAGGCGGCTCCTACGAGCAGTACTTC; size: many; V: TRBV11-2; D: TRBD2; J: TRBJ2-7
CDR3: CASSQERRDYEQYF; DNA: TGCGCCAGCAGCCAAGAGAGGCGGGACTACGAGCAGTACTTC; size: many; V: TRBV4-1; D: NA; J: TRBJ2-7
CDR3: CASSYGPASGYTF; DNA: TGTGCCAGCTCCTACGGACCCGCCAGTGGCTACACCTTC; size: many; V: TRBV18; D: NA; J: TRBJ1-2
CDR3: CASSSGTLARTDTQYF; DNA: TGTGCCAGCAGCTCTGGGACTCTAGCGCGCACAGATACGCAGTATTTT; size: many; V: TRBV7-8; D: NA; J: TRBJ2-3
CDR3: CASSSTRKRERSYEQYF; DNA: TGTGCCAGCAGCTCAACACGCAAGCGGGAGAGGTCCTACGAGCAGTACTTC; size: NA; V: TRBV11-2; D: TRBD2; J: TRBJ2-7
CDR3: CASSPTANYGYTF; DNA: TGCGCCAGCAGCCCAACAGCTAACTATGGCTACACCTTC; size: NA; V: TRBV5-1; D: NA; J: TRBJ1-2
CDR3: CASSQRTGVQYF; DNA: TGTGCCAGCAGCCAAAGGACAGGGGTGCAGTACTTC; size: NA; V: TRBV7-9; D: TRBD1; J: TRBJ2-7
CDR3: CASSDRGVGNQPQHF; DNA: TGTGCCAGCAGTGACAGGGGAGTTGGCAATCAGCCCCAGCATTTT; size: NA; V: TRBV6-1; D: NA; J: TRBJ1-5
CDR3: CASSVRTGLNEKLFF; DNA: TGTGCCAGCAGCGTCCGGACAGGCCTAAATGAAAAACTGTTTTTT; size: NA; V: TRBV9; D: TRBD1; J: TRBJ1-4
CDR3: CASSLRLAGRSTDTQYF; DNA: TGTGCCAGCAGTTTAAGGCTAGCGGGGAGGAGCACAGATACGCAGTATTTT; size: many; V: TRBV12-3/TRBV12-4; D: TRBD2; J: TRBJ2-3
CDR3: CAARGTGDEKLFF; DNA: TGTGCCGCAAGGGGGACAGGGGATGAAAAACTGTTTTTT; size: few; V: TRBV19; D: TRBD1; J: TRBJ1-4
CDR3: CASSAPRDNSPLHF; DNA: TGTGCCAGCAGTGCGCCGCGAGATAATTCACCCCTCCACTTT; size: many; V: TRBV2; D: NA; J: TRBJ1-6
CDR3: CASRYTGLNTEAFF; DNA: TGTGCCAGCAGATACACGGGGTTGAACACTGAAGCTTTCTTT; size: many; V: TRBV3-1; D: NA; J: TRBJ1-1
CDR3: CASSIRSGRSTDTQYF; DNA: TGTGCCAGTAGTATAAGGAGCGGGAGGAGCACAGATACGCAGTATTTT; size: NA; V: TRBV19; D: TRBD2; J: TRBJ2-3
CDR3: CASSPQRIRQYF; DNA: TGTGCCAGTAGCCCCCAGCGGATCAGGCAGTACTTC; size: NA; V: TRBV19; D: NA; J: TRBJ2-7